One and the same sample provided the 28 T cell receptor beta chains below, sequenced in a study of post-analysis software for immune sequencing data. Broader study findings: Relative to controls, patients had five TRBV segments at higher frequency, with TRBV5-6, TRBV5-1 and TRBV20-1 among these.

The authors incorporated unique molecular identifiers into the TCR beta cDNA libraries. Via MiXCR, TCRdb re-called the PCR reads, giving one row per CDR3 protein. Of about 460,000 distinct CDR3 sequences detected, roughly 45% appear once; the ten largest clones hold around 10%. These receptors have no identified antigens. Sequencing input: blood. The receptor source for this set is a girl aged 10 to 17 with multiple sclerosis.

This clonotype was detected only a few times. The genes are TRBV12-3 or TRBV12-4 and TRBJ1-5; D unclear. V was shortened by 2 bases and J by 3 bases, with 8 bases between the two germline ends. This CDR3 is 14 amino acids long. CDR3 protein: CASSLTLDNQPQHF. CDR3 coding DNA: TGTGCCAGCAGTTTAACACTGGACAATCAGCCCCAGCATTTT.

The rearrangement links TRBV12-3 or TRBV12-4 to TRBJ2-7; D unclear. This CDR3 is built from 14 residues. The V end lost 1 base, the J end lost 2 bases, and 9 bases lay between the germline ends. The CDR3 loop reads CASSLGRTPYEQYF. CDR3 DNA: TGTGCCAGCAGTTTAGGACGGACCCCCTACGAGCAGTACTTC.

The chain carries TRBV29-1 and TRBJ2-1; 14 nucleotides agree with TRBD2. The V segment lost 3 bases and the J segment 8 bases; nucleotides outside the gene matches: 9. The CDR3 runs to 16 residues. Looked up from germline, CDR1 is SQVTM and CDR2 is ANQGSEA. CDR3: CSVEWFGLAGGYEQFF. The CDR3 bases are TGCAGCGTTGAGTGGTTCGGACTAGCGGGAGGCTATGAGCAGTTCTTC.

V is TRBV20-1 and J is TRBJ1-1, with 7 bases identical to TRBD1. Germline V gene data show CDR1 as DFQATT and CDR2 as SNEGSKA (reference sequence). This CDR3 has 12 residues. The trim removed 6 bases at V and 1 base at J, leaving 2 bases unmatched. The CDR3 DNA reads TGCAGTGCCCGGACAGGGAACACTGAAGCTTTCTTT. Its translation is CSARTGNTEAFF.

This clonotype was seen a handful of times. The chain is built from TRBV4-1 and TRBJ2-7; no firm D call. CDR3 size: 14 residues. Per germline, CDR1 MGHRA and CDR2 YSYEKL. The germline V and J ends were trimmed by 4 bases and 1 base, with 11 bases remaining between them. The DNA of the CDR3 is TGCGCCAGCAGCCCCGGTCTTCGGTCCTACGAGCAGTACTTC. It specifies CASSPGLRSYEQYF.

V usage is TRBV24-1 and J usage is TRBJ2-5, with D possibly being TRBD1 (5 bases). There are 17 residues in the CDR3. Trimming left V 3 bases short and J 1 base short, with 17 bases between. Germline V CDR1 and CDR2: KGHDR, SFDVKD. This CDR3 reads CATSDPRSYRSQETQYF. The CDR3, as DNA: TGTGCCACCAGTGATCCTCGCTCTTACAGGTCCCAAGAGACCCAGTACTTC.

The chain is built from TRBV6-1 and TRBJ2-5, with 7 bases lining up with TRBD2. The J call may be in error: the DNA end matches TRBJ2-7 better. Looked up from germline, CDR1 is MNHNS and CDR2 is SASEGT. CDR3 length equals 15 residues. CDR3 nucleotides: TGTGCCAGCAGTGAATCCGGCGGGAGAATCTACGAGCAGTACTTC. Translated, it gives CASSESGGRIYEQYF.

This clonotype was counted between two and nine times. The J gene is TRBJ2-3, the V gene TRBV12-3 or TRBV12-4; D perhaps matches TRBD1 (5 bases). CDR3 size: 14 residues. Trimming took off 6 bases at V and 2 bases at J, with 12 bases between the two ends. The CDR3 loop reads CASRRQPPTDTQYF. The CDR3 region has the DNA TGTGCCAGCAGAAGACAGCCACCCACAGATACGCAGTATTTT.

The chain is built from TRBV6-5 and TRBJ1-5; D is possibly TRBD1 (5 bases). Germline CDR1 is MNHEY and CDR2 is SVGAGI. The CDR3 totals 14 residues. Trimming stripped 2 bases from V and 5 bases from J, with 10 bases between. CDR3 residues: CASSYVGLDQPQHF. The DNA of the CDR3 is TGTGCCAGCAGTTACGTGGGGCTGGATCAGCCCCAGCATTTT.

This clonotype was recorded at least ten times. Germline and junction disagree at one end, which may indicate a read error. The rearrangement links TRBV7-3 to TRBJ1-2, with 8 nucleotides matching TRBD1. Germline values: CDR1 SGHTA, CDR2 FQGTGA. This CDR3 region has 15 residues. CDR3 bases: TGTGCCAGCAGCCTAACAGGGGGTCCCACCGGGGGCTACACCTTC. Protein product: CASSLTGGPTGGYTF.

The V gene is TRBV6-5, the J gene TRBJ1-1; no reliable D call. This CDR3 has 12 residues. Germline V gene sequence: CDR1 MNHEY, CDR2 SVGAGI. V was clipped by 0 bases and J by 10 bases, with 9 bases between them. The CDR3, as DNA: TGTGCCAGCAGTTACTCGGGTTACGCAGCTTTCTTT. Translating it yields CASSYSGYAAFF.

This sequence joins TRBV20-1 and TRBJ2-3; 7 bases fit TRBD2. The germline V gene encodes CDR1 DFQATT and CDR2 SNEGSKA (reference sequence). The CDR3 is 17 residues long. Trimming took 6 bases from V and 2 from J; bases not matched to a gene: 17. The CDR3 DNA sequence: TGCAGTGCCAACCTAGGCCTGGAAACTAGCGCCACAGATACGCAGTATTTT. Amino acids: CSANLGLETSATDTQYF.

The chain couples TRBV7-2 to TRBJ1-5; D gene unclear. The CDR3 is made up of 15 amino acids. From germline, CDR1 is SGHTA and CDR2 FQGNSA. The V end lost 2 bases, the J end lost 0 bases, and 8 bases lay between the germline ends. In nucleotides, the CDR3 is TGTGCCAGCAGCTTATATGCAGGTAGCAATCAGCCCCAGCATTTT. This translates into CASSLYAGSNQPQHF.

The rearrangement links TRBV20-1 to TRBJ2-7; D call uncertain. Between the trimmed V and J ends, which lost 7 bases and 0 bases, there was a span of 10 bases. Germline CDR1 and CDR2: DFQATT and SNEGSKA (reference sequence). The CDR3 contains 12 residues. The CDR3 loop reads CSGTRSSYEQYF. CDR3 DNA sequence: TGCAGTGGTACCCGGAGCTCCTACGAGCAGTACTTC.

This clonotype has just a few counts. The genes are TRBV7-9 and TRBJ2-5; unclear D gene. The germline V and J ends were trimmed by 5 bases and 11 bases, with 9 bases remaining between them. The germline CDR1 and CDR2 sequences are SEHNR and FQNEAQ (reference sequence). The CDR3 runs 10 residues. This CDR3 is CASSREVQYF. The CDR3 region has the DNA TGTGCCAGCAGCCGAGAGGTGCAGTACTTC.

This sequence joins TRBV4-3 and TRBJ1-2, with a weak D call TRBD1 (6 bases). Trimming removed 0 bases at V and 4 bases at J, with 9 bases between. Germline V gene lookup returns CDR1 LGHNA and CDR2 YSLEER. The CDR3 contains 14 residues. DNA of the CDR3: TGCGCCAGCAGCCAAGAAACAGGGTTCTATGGCTACACCTTC. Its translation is CASSQETGFYGYTF.

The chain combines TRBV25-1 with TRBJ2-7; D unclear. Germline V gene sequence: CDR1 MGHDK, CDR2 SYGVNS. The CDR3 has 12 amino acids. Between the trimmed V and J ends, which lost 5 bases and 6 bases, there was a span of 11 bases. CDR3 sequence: CASSRELGEQYF. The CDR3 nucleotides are TGTGCCAGCAGTCGTGAATTGGGCGAGCAGTACTTC.

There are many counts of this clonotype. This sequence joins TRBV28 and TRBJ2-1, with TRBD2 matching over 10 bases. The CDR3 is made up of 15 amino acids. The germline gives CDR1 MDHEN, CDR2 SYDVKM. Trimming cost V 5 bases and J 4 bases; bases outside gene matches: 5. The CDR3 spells CASSLLAGGYNEQFF. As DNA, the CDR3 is TGTGCCAGCAGTCTTTTAGCGGGAGGTTACAATGAGCAGTTCTTC.

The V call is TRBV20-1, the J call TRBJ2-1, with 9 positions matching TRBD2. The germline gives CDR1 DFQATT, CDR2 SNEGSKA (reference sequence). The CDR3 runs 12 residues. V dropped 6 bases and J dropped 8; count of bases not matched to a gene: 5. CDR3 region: CSANERGDEQFF. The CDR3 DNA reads TGCAGTGCAAACGAGCGGGGGGATGAGCAGTTCTTC.

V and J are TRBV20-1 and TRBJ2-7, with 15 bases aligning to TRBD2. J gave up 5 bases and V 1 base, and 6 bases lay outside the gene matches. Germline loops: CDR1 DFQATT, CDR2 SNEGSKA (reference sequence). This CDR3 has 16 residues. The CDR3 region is CSARAVGLAGGDEQYF. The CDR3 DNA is TGCAGTGCTAGAGCCGTTGGACTAGCGGGAGGGGACGAGCAGTACTTC.

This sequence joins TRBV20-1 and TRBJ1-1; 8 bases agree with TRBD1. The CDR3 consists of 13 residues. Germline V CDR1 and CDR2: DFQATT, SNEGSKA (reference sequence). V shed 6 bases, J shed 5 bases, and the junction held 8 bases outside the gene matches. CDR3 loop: CSAGTGGATEAFF. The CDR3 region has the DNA TGCAGTGCCGGGACAGGTGGCGCGACTGAAGCTTTCTTT.

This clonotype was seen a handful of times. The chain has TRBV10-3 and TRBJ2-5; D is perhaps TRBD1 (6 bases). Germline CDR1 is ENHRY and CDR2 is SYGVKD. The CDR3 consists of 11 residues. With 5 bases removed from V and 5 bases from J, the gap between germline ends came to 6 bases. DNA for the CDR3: TGTGCCATCAGTAGGGGGGAGACCCAGTACTTC. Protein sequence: CAISRGETQYF.

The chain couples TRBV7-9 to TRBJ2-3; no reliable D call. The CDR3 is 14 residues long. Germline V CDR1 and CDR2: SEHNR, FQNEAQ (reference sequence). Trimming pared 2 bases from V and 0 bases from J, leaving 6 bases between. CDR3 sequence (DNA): TGTGCCAGCAGCTTAATTGGCAGCACAGATACGCAGTATTTT. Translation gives CASSLIGSTDTQYF.

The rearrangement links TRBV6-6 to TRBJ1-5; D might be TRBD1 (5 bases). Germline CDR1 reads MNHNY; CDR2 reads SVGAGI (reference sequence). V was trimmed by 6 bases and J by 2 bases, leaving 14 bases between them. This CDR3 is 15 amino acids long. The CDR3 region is CASSLGAAGNQPQHF. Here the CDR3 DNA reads TGTGCCAGCAGCCTTGGGGCAGCGGGCAATCAGCCCCAGCATTTT.

CDR3 sequence: CASSQDREGGTEAFF. The CDR3 coding sequence is TGCGCCAGCAGCCAAGATAGGGAGGGAGGGACTGAAGCTTTCTTT. The chain links TRBV4-1 to TRBJ1-1; D call uncertain. CDR1 MGHRA and CDR2 YSYEKL come from the germline V gene. V was pared by 0 bases and J by 5 bases, with 13 bases between. The CDR3 loop spans 15 amino acids.

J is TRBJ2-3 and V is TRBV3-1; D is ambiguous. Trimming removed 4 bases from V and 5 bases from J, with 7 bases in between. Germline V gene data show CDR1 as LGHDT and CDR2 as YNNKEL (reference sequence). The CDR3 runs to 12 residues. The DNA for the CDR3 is TGTGCCAGCAGCCCCTCTGAAGATACGCAGTATTTT. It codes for CASSPSEDTQYF.

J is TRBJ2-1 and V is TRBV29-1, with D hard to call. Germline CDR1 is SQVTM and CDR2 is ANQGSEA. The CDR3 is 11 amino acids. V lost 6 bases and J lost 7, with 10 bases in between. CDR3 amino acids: CSVATMNEQFF. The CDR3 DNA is TGCAGCGTCGCGACAATGAATGAGCAGTTCTTC.

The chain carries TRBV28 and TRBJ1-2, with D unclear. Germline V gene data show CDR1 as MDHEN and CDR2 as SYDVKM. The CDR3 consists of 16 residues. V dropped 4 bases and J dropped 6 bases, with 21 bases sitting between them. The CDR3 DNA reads TGTGCCAGCAGTTCCCACAGCCAACAGAGGGTAGATGGCTACACCTTC. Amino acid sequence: CASSSHSQQRVDGYTF.